Below are 13 T cell receptor beta chains sequenced from a single sample in a study of cytomegalovirus exposure and HLA in healthy donors. Primers included in the PCR were 60 Vbeta and 13 Jbeta primers. Method: immunoSEQ multiplex PCR; TCRdb's copy keeps in-frame clones and lacks some. The sample consists of approximately 150,000 clones, around 81% of them appearing once. Sequencing was carried out using PBMCs. Source of these receptors: a woman aged 40-49 years in good health and CMV-seronegative.

This clone appeared once. The chain joins TRBV10-3 to TRBJ2-1; 10 positions agree with TRBD2. This CDR3 contains 17 residues. Germline CDR1 is ENHRY and CDR2 is SYGVKD. The V segment lost 2 bases and the J segment 0 bases; nucleotides outside the gene matches: 4. CDR3 region: CAISEGSSGSSYNEQFF. As DNA, the CDR3 is TGTGCCATCAGTGAGGGTTCTAGCGGGAGCTCCTACAATGAGCAGTTCTTC.

This clone was detected only a few times. The rearrangement joins TRBV28 to TRBJ2-7; D perhaps matches TRBD2 (6 bases). Germline V gene data show CDR1 as MDHEN and CDR2 as SYDVKM. This CDR3 is built from 13 residues. Deletions cut 6 bases from V and 2 bases from J, with 11 bases between. DNA of the CDR3: TGTGCCAGCAGAGCCGGGGAGGCCTACGAGCAGTACTTC. It yields the protein CASRAGEAYEQYF.

This clone was detected a few times. The V call is TRBV29-1, the J call TRBJ2-3, with TRBD2 matching over 7 bases. The V segment lost 7 bases and the J segment 0 bases; nucleotides outside the gene matches: 4. The CDR3 is 13 amino acids. Germline CDR1 SQVTM, CDR2 ANQGSEA. CDR3 amino acids: CSDRAGSTDTQYF. CDR3 in DNA: TGCAGCGACCGAGCGGGAAGCACAGATACGCAGTATTTT.

This chain links TRBV11-3 with TRBJ1-1; D perhaps matches TRBD1 (6 bases). V was pared by 4 bases and J by 0 bases, with 15 bases between. The CDR3 consists of 16 residues. Per germline, CDR1 SGHNT and CDR2 YENEEA. The CDR3 bases are TGTGCCAGCAGCTCCCGGGACACAAACATGAACACTGAAGCTTTCTTT. This translates into CASSSRDTNMNTEAFF.

The V and J genes are TRBV28 and TRBJ1-5, with a tentative D call TRBD1 (6 bases). V gave up 6 bases and J gave up 4 bases, with 16 bases separating them. This CDR3 has 15 residues. Germline loops: CDR1 MDHEN, CDR2 SYDVKM. In DNA, the CDR3 is TGTGCCAGCAGGGGGGGAGGGAGGGGGAATCAGCCCCAGCATTTT. Protein product: CASRGGGRGNQPQHF.

The V gene is TRBV5-1, the J gene TRBJ1-1; D gene unclear. The CDR3 spans 14 residues. With 0 bases removed from V and 1 base from J, the gap between germline ends came to 7 bases. Germline CDR1 SGHRS, CDR2 YFSETQ. CDR3 nucleotide sequence: TGCGCCAGCAGCTTGGAAACCGGGAACACTGAAGCTTTCTTT. Translated: CASSLETGNTEAFF.

V gene TRBV29-1 combines with J gene TRBJ1-2; 9 nucleotides match TRBD1. The trim removed 5 bases at V and 6 bases at J, leaving 16 bases unmatched. This CDR3 has 16 amino acids. The V gene's germline CDR1 is SQVTM and CDR2 ANQGSEA. The CDR3 coding sequence is TGCAGCGTTCGTTATAATTCCCTGGGACAGGGAGATGGCTACACCTTC. It is translated as CSVRYNSLGQGDGYTF.

V gene TRBV29-1 combines with J gene TRBJ1-1; 8 nucleotides align to TRBD1. The trim removed 4 bases at V and 1 base at J, leaving 5 bases unmatched. CDR3 length: 14 residues. CDR1 is SQVTM, CDR2 ANQGSEA, per germline. As DNA, the CDR3 is TGCAGCGTTGCCGCGGGGACAGGGAACACTGAAGCTTTCTTT. Protein product: CSVAAGTGNTEAFF.

This clone was detected only once. This sequence joins TRBV6-4 and TRBJ2-2; no reliable D call. V lost 3 bases to trimming and J lost 4 bases, with 6 bases between them. The CDR3 is 13 residues long. CDR1 is MRHNA, CDR2 SNTAGT, per germline. CDR3 nucleotide sequence: TGTGCCAGCAGTGATCGCGCCACCGGGGAGCTGTTTTTT. It yields the protein CASSDRATGELFF.

This chain uses TRBV11-2 with TRBJ2-7; tentative D call: TRBD2 (6 bases). Trimming cost V 0 bases and J 3 bases, with 9 bases left between them. CDR1 and CDR2 (germline): SGHAT, FQNNGV. This CDR3 contains 14 residues. CDR3 DNA: TGTGCCAGCAGCTTAGATATCGGGGGCTACGAGCAGTACTTC. This sequence encodes CASSLDIGGYEQYF.

The CDR3 DNA sequence: TGCGCCAGCAGCTTGGCTAACGGCGCGGCAGATACGCAGTATTTT. It encodes CASSLANGAADTQYF. The gene calls are TRBV5-1 and TRBJ2-3; D is uncertain. V was trimmed by 0 bases and J by 4 bases, leaving 12 bases between them. Germline CDR1 is SGHRS and CDR2 is YFSETQ. The CDR3 has 15 amino acids.

This chain uses TRBV5-6 with TRBJ2-2; TRBD2 aligns across 13 bases. The CDR3 contains 18 residues. The germline gives CDR1 SGHDT, CDR2 YYEEEE. Trimming at V came to 3 bases and at J to 3 bases, leaving 8 bases not matched to a gene. The CDR3 here is CASSSLIGLAGDTGELFF. The CDR3 bases are TGTGCCAGCAGCTCACTGATTGGACTAGCGGGAGACACCGGGGAGCTGTTTTTT.

The rearrangement uses TRBV28 and TRBJ2-1; 13 bases match TRBD2. The CDR3 sequence is 16 residues long. With 8 bases clipped from V and 4 bases from J, the junction kept 8 bases outside the gene matches. The V gene's germline CDR1 is MDHEN and CDR2 SYDVKM. The CDR3 DNA sequence: TGTGCCAGCCTTGGACTAGCGGGAGAGTCGTACAATGAGCAGTTCTTC. This sequence encodes CASLGLAGESYNEQFF. The variable domain in full, completed from reference TRBV28 and TRBJ2-1, reads DVKVTQSSRYLVKRTGEKVFLECVQDMDHENMFWYRQDPGLGLRLIYFSYDVKMKEKGDIPEGYSVSREKKERFSLILESASTNQTSMYLCASLGLAGESYNEQFFGPGTRLTVL.